This is a list of T cell receptor beta chains from one sample in a study of T cell responses to AZD1222 COVID-19 vaccine. Some clones are missing from TCRdb's copy, which holds only in-frame ones; the method was immunoSEQ multiplex PCR. Of fewer than 150,000 clones detected, about nine tenths appear once; the ten largest clones hold 0.95% to 1.5%. Specimen: peripheral blood, collected on day 0 of AZD1222 vaccination. The receptor set was obtained from an adult in good health. CDR3s include the opening cysteine and the closing phenylalanine or tryptophan. A D gene is named only where the DNA matches it firmly. Only some rows state a clone size, as once, few, many or a class for expanded clones.

j_gene	abundance	v_gene	d_gene	CDR3nt	CDR3aa
TRBJ1-2	-	TRBV3-1/TRBV3-2	-	TGTGCCAGCAGCCCCGATGCTAACTATGGCTACACCTTC	CASSPDANYGYTF
TRBJ2-7	-	TRBV18	-	TGTGCCAGCTCACCCCCCGCCCGATCCGCAGGCGAGCAGTACTTC	CASSPPARSAGEQYF
TRBJ2-7	few	TRBV13	TRBD2	TGTGCCAGCAGCTATACTGGACTAGGGCCAACCTACGAGCAGTACTTC	CASSYTGLGPTYEQYF
TRBJ1-1	once	TRBV7-2	-	TGTGCCAGCAGCTTATTAAGTCGAAACACTGAAGCTTTCTTT	CASSLLSRNTEAFF
TRBJ1-2	-	TRBV9	-	TGTGCCAGCAGCGTAGGACAGGACTATGGCTACACCTTC	CASSVGQDYGYTF
TRBJ2-1	once	TRBV6-6	-	TGTGCCAGCAGTACCCAGGTTGAGCAGTTCTTC	CASSTQVEQFF
TRBJ1-1	-	TRBV5-6	-	TGTGCCAGCAGCTTGGGCCGACACTCGACTGAAGCTTTCTTT	CASSLGRHSTEAFF
TRBJ2-7	-	TRBV10-3	TRBD2	TGTGCCATCAGTAAGGGCGGGGGGGCCCCCCACGAGCAGTACTTC	CAISKGGGAPHEQYF
TRBJ1-6	-	TRBV27	TRBD1	TGTGCCAGCAGTTTCGAGGGACAGGGAGGGCATTCACCCCTCCACTTT	CASSFEGQGGHSPLHF
TRBJ2-6	-	TRBV7-2	TRBD2	TGTGCCATCCCCCGGGGGGGATACCGGGCCAACGTCCTGACTTTC	CAIPRGGYRANVLTF
TRBJ2-3	-	TRBV5-6	-	TGTGCCAGCAGCTGGTTGGGGGGTGTCGAGGGCACAGATACGCAGTATTTT	CASSWLGGVEGTDTQYF
TRBJ2-7	-	TRBV6-5	-	TGTGCCAGCATGAGGGCAGGGGTAGCCTACGAGCAGTACTTC	CASMRAGVAYEQYF
TRBJ2-2	-	TRBV30	-	TGTGCCTGGAGTGTACGGCCGGGGTTTGCCGGGGAGCTGTTTTTT	CAWSVRPGFAGELFF
TRBJ1-6	-	TRBV4-1	-	TGCGCCAGCAGCCCCGGCGGGGCGCGGAGTAATTCACCCCTCCACTTT	CASSPGGARSNSPLHF
TRBJ1-1	-	TRBV6-2/TRBV6-3	-	TGTGCCAGCAGTTACTCTCGGGCAACCCGCGGGGCTTTCTTT	CASSYSRATRGAFF
TRBJ2-1	-	TRBV6-5	-	TGTGCCAGCAGTTTGGGGTCGACCCCCGGTTTCTTC	CASSLGSTPGFF
TRBJ2-7	-	TRBV18	-	TGTGCCAGCTCGGACACGAGCTCCTACGAGCAGTACTTC	CASSDTSSYEQYF
TRBJ2-7	-	TRBV7-8	TRBD2	TGTGCCAGCAGCCGGTCGCTAGCGGGGAGTCCTGACTCGGAGCAGTACTTC	CASSRSLAGSPDSEQYF
TRBJ1-6	-	TRBV2	-	TGTGCCAGCAGTCCACAGGAAGATTCACCCCTCCACTTT	CASSPQEDSPLHF
TRBJ1-3	once	TRBV19	TRBD1	TGTGCCAGCAGAACAGGGGGATTTGCTGGAAACACCATATATTTT	CASRTGGFAGNTIYF
TRBJ1-2	-	TRBV6-5	-	TGTGCCAGCAGTTACTCAGGCGGGGGCTACACCTTC	CASSYSGGGYTF
TRBJ2-1	-	TRBV5-1	TRBD1	TGCGCCAGCAGCTTGGGGACAGGGGACAATGAGCAGTTCTTC	CASSLGTGDNEQFF
TRBJ2-7	-	TRBV5-1	-	TGCGCCAGCAGCGAGCCGGGACGGACCTACGAGCAGTACTTC	CASSEPGRTYEQYF
TRBJ2-7	-	TRBV6-5	-	TGTGCCAGCAGCACAGGGTACGAGCAGTACTTC	CASSTGYEQYF
TRBJ1-5	-	TRBV6-5	-	TGTGCCAGCAGTTACTCTCCTCTGAGCAATCAGCCCCAGCATTTT	CASSYSPLSNQPQHF
TRBJ1-2	-	TRBV6-2/TRBV6-3	-	TGTGCCAGCAGCCCCATGGTCTGGGCCGACTATGGCTACACCTTC	CASSPMVWADYGYTF
TRBJ1-1	-	TRBV19	-	TGTGCCAGTAGAGAGGGTTTTGGGGGCGGGAACACTGAAGCTTTCTTT	CASREGFGGGNTEAFF
TRBJ2-5	-	TRBV18	-	TGTGCCAGCTCACCATTCCAGGGCGGCCAAGAGACCCAGTACTTC	CASSPFQGGQETQYF
TRBJ1-5	-	TRBV6-5	-	TGTGCCAGCAGACAGATTAGCAATCAGCCCCAGCATTTT	CASRQISNQPQHF
TRBJ2-3	-	TRBV9	-	TGTGCCAGCAGCGTAGGCGGGCTTACTAGCACAGATACGCAGTATTTT	CASSVGGLTSTDTQYF
TRBJ1-2	-	TRBV29-1	-	TGCAGCGTTTCTGAGGGTCCTAACTATGGCTACACCTTC	CSVSEGPNYGYTF
TRBJ1-2	once	TRBV27	TRBD1	TGTGCCAGCAGTTTTGAGGGGGCTTTTGGCTACACCTTC	CASSFEGAFGYTF
TRBJ2-7	-	TRBV21-1	-	TGTGCCAGCAGCAACCTGACTAGCGAGAGCTCCTACGAGCAGTACTTC	CASSNLTSESSYEQYF
TRBJ2-2	-	TRBV7-7	TRBD2	TGTGCCAGCAGCCCGACCTCCCTCCTAGCGGGAGCCACCTTTGAACTTACCGGGGAGCTGTTTTTT	CASSPTSLLAGATFELTGELFF
TRBJ1-5	-	TRBV12-3/TRBV12-4	TRBD1	TGTGCCAGCAGTCGGGACACAGGGGAGCCCCAGCATTTT	CASSRDTGEPQHF
TRBJ2-2	-	TRBV11-2	-	TGTGCCAGCGTTACGTTAGGAGGCACCGGGGAGCTGTTTTTT	CASVTLGGTGELFF
TRBJ2-1	once	TRBV7-9	-	TGTGCCAGCAGCTTACTAGGGGCGGTGGTCAATGAGCAGTTCTTC	CASSLLGAVVNEQFF
TRBJ1-4	-	TRBV3-1/TRBV3-2	-	TGTGCCAGCAGCCAAGTAATGGGCAGGGGTGGCGAAAAACTGTTTTTT	CASSQVMGRGGEKLFF
TRBJ2-1	once	TRBV10-3	-	TGTGCCATCAGGGGGGACACCTCGGACCTAAACAATGAGCAGTTCTTC	CAIRGDTSDLNNEQFF
TRBJ1-1	-	TRBV2	-	TGTGCCAGCAGTGATTCTGTTCAGGGAGGGGATGGGACTGAAGCTTTCTTT	CASSDSVQGGDGTEAFF
TRBJ1-1	-	TRBV10-3	-	TGTGCCATCAGAGGAGGGGGGACTGAAGCTTTCTTT	CAIRGGGTEAFF
TRBJ1-2	few	TRBV5-6	-	TGTGCCAGCAGTCGTCAGGAGCCATACTATGGCTACACCTTC	CASSRQEPYYGYTF